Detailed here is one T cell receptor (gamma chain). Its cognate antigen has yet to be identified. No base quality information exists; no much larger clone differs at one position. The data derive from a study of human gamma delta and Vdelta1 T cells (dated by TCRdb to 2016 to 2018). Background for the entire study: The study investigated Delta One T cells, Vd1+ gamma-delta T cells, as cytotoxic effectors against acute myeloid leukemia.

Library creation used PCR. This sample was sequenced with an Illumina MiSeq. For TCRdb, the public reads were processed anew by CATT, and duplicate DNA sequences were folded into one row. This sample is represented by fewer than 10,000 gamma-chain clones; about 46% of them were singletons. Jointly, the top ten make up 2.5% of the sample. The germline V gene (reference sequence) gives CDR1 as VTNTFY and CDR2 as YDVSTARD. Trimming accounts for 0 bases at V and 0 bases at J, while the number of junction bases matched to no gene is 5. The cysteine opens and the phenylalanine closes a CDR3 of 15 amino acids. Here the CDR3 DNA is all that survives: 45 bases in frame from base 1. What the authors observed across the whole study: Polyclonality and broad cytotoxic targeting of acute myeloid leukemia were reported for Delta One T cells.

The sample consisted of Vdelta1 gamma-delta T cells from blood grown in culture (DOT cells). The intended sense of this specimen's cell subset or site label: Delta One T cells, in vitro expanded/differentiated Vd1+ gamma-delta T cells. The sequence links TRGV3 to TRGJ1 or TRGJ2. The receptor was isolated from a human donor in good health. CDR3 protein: CATWDRPANYYKKLF. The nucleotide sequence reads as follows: TGTGCCACCTGGGACAGGCCGGCGAATTATTATAAGAAACTCTTT.